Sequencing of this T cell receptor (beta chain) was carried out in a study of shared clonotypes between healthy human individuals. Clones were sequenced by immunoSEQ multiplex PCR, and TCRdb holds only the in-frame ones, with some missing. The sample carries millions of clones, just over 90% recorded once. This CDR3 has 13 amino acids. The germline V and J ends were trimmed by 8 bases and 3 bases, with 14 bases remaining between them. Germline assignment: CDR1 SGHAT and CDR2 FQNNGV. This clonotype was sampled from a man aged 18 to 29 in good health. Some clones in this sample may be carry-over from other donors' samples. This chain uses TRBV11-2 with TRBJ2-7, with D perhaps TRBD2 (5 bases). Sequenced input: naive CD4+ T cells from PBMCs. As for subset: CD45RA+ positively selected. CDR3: CASGLSGVYEQYF. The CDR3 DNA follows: TGTGCCAGCGGACTTTCTGGCGTCTACGAGCAGTACTTC.